This T cell receptor (beta chain) was identified during a study of prognosis after radiotherapy for stage I lung cancer. The overall study: The study enrolled about a dozen men and more than 5 women as patients, aged roughly 50 to 84 with a median of almost 75 years.

In its sample, this clonotype was seen many times. The CDR3 runs 14 residues. Trimming took 3 bases from V and 3 from J, leaving 10 bases between them. Germline lookup yields CDR1 LGHNA and CDR2 YSLEER. Two-round multiplex PCR amplified TCR beta CDR3 from genomic DNA. Primers specific to each TRBV and TRBJ gene were used in first-round PCR. MiXCR was run by TCRdb on the multiplex PCR reads, yielding one entry per CDR3 protein. The profile covers 20,000 to 25,000 distinct CDR3 sequences, with approximately 39% appearing a single time and approximately 54% taken by the ten largest. The sequence came from a donor aged 50 or older with non-small cell lung cancer. Source: PBMCs, taken before or after stereotactic body radiation therapy (not recorded which). This rearrangement joins TRBV4-3 to TRBJ2-3; possibly TRBD1 or TRBD2 for D (5 bases each). The CDR3 DNA follows: TGCGCCAGCAGCCAGGGGGTTTGGACAGATACGCAGTATTTT. Amino acid sequence: CASSQGVWTDTQYF.